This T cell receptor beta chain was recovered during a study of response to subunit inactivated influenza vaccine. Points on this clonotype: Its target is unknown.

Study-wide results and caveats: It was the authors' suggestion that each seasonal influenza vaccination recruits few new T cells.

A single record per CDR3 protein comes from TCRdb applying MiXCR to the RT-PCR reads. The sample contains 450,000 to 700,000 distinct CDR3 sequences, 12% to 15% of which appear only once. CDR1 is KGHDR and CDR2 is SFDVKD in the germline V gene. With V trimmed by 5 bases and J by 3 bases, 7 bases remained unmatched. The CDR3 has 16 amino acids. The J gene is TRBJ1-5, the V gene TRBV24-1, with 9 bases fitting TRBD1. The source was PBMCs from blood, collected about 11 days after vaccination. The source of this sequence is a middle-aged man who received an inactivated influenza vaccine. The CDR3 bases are TGTGCCACCAGTGGGGCCGAACAGGGGGCCAATCAGCCCCAGCATTTT. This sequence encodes CATSGAEQGANQPQHF.